The rows below give T cell receptor beta chains drawn from one sample of a study of cytomegalovirus exposure and HLA in healthy donors. Method: immunoSEQ multiplex PCR; TCRdb's copy keeps in-frame clones and lacks some. The sample includes more than 30,000 clones, about 70% of them seen just once. The sequenced material came from PBMCs. The origin of the receptors is a man aged 35-49 years in good health and CMV-seropositive. CDR3s include the opening cysteine and the closing phenylalanine or tryptophan. D genes are given only for firm matches. Clone size is given for some rows only: seen once, a few or many times, or a class if the clone is expanded.

len	d_gene	abundance	v_gene	j_gene	CDR3nt	CDR3aa
14	-	few	TRBV2	TRBJ2-7	TGTGCCAGCAGTGGACTGATTAGCTCCTACGAGCAGTACTTC	CASSGLISSYEQYF
15	TRBD1	-	TRBV11-2	TRBJ1-1	TGTGCCAGCAGTCTGACAGGGGGCCTGGGTGCTGAAGCTTTCTTT	CASSLTGGLGAEAFF
14	-	few	TRBV5-4	TRBJ1-1	TGTGCCAGCAGCCCACAGGTGATGAACACTGAAGCTTTCTTT	CASSPQVMNTEAFF
15	-	few	TRBV7-3	TRBJ2-1	TGTGCCAGCAGCCAAGTCGGAGGCATATACAATGAGCAGTTCTTC	CASSQVGGIYNEQFF
14	TRBD2	-	TRBV29-1	TRBJ2-1	TGCAGCGTTGAGGGACTAGGAGTGGGTGGTGAGCAGTTCTTC	CSVEGLGVGGEQFF
15	-	-	TRBV6-4	TRBJ2-3	TGTGCCAGCAGTGAATCCGGGACAAGCACAGATACGCAGTATTTT	CASSESGTSTDTQYF
15	-	once	TRBV6-5	TRBJ1-3	TGTGCCAGCAGCCAACCCCGGGGCTCTGGAAACACCATATATTTT	CASSQPRGSGNTIYF
13	-	-	TRBV7-2	TRBJ2-7	TGTGCCAGCAGCTTGCCCCAGGTGTTCGAGCAGTACTTC	CASSLPQVFEQYF
16	-	-	TRBV12-5	TRBJ2-3	TGTGCTAGTGGTTTGGGACAGGTCGGGAGCACAGATACGCAGTATTTT	CASGLGQVGSTDTQYF
16	TRBD1	-	TRBV5-8	TRBJ1-3	TGTGCCAGCAGCCGGGGGACAGGGGGCTTTGGAAACACCATATATTTT	CASSRGTGGFGNTIYF
14	TRBD1	-	TRBV28	TRBJ1-2	TGTGCCACCACTTCCCCGAGACAGGGCTATGGCTACACCTTC	CATTSPRQGYGYTF
14	TRBD1	-	TRBV9	TRBJ1-1	TGTGCCAGCAGCGCGACAGGGGGATGGAGGGGAGCTTTCTTT	CASSATGGWRGAFF
18	TRBD2	-	TRBV27	TRBJ2-6	TGTGCCAGCAGTTACCGAGGGATCGGGGGGACTGGGGCCAACGTCCTGACTTTC	CASSYRGIGGTGANVLTF
14	-	few	TRBV6-6	TRBJ1-4	TGTGCCAGCAGTTCCCAGATCACTAATGAAAAACTGTTTTTT	CASSSQITNEKLFF
16	TRBD2	-	TRBV2	TRBJ2-1	TGTGCCAGCAGGGTCTCGGGACTAGCGGGGGGGATGGAGCAGTTCTTC	CASRVSGLAGGMEQFF
13	-	-	TRBV6-1	TRBJ1-1	TGTGCCAGCAGTTCTACAGGCAGCAGGGAAGCTTTCTTT	CASSSTGSREAFF
15	TRBD2	once	TRBV2	TRBJ2-2	TGTGCCAGCACGCCGGGACTAGCGGGCACCGGGGAGCTGTTTTTT	CASTPGLAGTGELFF
15	TRBD2	once	TRBV4-1	TRBJ2-7	TGCGCCAGCAGCCAGAGGGGACTAGCGGACAACGAGCAGTACTTC	CASSQRGLADNEQYF
15	-	-	TRBV5-4	TRBJ1-1	TGTGCCAGCACCGTTCAAGGGGGGGTGAACACTGAAGCTTTCTTT	CASTVQGGVNTEAFF
15	-	-	TRBV7-2	TRBJ1-1	TGTGCCAGCAGCCGAGGAGGCGGGGGAGACACTGAAGCTTTCTTT	CASSRGGGGDTEAFF
11	-	-	TRBV29-1	TRBJ1-2	TGCAGCGCGGGGGGTGAGGATGGCTACACCTTC	CSAGGEDGYTF
14	-	-	TRBV2	TRBJ1-3	TGTGCCAGCAGTGAGCACGTTCTTGCGAACACCATATATTTT	CASSEHVLANTIYF